This is a list of T cell receptor beta chains from one sample in a study of a mutant IDH1 vaccine in newly diagnosed glioma. These TCRs' antigens remain unknown. The assay was immunoSEQ multiplex PCR, and TCRdb's table has in-frame clones only and misses some. The table includes about 28,000 clones, around 89% detected once. Sequences were derived from PBMCs, sampled from a glioma patient whose treatment included an IDH1 peptide vaccine. The source is a man in his late teens or twenties with glioma. CDR3s leave out the opening cysteine and the closing phenylalanine or tryptophan.

V,J,CDR3
TRBV7-2,TRBJ1-4,ASSLDRVTTNEKLF
TRBV5-6,TRBJ2-1,ASSSGTRGNEQF
TRBV5-8,TRBJ2-3,ASSKGQGGTDTQY
TRBV5-4,TRBJ2-3,ASSLGTGGATDTQY
TRBV12-5,TRBJ1-5,ASGLSGSNQPQH
TRBV10-3,TRBJ1-2,ATRDRETYGYT
TRBV19,TRBJ2-4,ASSSVPGAGAKNIQY
TRBV30,TRBJ1-2,AWSKAGTGYPYGYT
TRBV29-1,TRBJ1-1,SAPQGGTEAF
TRBV7-2,TRBJ1-1,ASSLRAGAMNTEAF
TRBV7-8,TRBJ1-4,ASSHPGHLPSEKLF
TRBV4-1,TRBJ1-2,ASSPNRDRPDYGYT
TRBV25-1,TRBJ1-3,ASSPLRVGNTIY
TRBV4-3,TRBJ1-2,ASSHRDTYGYT
TRBV2,TRBJ1-2,ASSPEYGYT
TRBV29-1,TRBJ2-7,SVVGQGYEQY
TRBV30,TRBJ2-6,AWSRLSGANVLT
TRBV5-6,TRBJ2-5,ASSLEGSGGQETQY
TRBV28,TRBJ1-2,ASSFLGRGYT
TRBV5-4,TRBJ1-4,ASSLEGGPTNEKLF
TRBV7-2,TRBJ2-7,ASSLSSYEQY
TRBV10-2,TRBJ2-5,ASRWSAGAQETQY
TRBV6-4,TRBJ2-3,ASSDGVGGTDTQY
TRBV4-1,TRBJ2-1,ASSQAGGNEQF
TRBV30,TRBJ1-2,AWSQGYGYT
TRBV30,TRBJ2-2,AWRKSNLAGNRNTGELF
TRBV18,TRBJ2-1,ASSLGGRAQSEQF
TRBV29-1,TRBJ2-2,SVEGWSEREGTGELF
TRBV10-2,TRBJ2-2,ASSSYRGGPNTGELF
TRBV14,TRBJ2-5,ASSQADWGPRETQY
TRBV19,TRBJ1-1,ASSTRGGTEAF
TRBV5-1,TRBJ1-2,ASSYTGDAGYT
TRBV30,TRBJ2-3,AWSVGLTLGGSPDTQY
TRBV29-1,TRBJ2-1,SVEVSAGYDEQF
TRBV18,TRBJ2-3,ASSPRTDTDTQY
TRBV7-9,TRBJ2-2,ASSPGELF
TRBV6-5,TRBJ1-1,ASSLGGQNVI
TRBV6-5,TRBJ2-1,ASSTGTEQF
TRBV30,TRBJ1-2,AWSWGAGTNYGYT
TRBV30,TRBJ1-5,AWSVGVGNQPQH
TRBV5-4,TRBJ1-2,ASSLIPDRVTNYGYT
TRBV28,TRBJ1-2,ATGHVAGYT
TRBV29-1,TRBJ1-2,SVEDVNQDGYT
TRBV7-9,TRBJ2-5,ASSPSAGAGTQY
TRBV6-5,TRBJ1-1,ASRHGTEAF
TRBV25-1,TRBJ2-4,ASSEYPPGQRTKNIQY
TRBV19,TRBJ1-5,ASSKDRGVGEPQH
TRBV30,TRBJ1-4,AWSPRGEKLF
TRBV30,TRBJ1-5,AWSGGRNQPQH
TRBV13,TRBJ2-3,ASSQRTGSTDTQY
TRBV14,TRBJ2-1,ASSRLGLADSYNEQF
TRBV7-8,TRBJ1-5,ASSLAPTGGKSGQPQH
TRBV7-7,TRBJ2-5,ASSRTGRLETQY
TRBV7-6,TRBJ1-1,ASRGLENTEAF
TRBV7-2,TRBJ2-3,ASSLGNTQY
TRBV6-6,TRBJ2-1,ASSSHPGTGYNEQF
TRBV7-8,TRBJ2-7,ASRPTLGTGSYEQY